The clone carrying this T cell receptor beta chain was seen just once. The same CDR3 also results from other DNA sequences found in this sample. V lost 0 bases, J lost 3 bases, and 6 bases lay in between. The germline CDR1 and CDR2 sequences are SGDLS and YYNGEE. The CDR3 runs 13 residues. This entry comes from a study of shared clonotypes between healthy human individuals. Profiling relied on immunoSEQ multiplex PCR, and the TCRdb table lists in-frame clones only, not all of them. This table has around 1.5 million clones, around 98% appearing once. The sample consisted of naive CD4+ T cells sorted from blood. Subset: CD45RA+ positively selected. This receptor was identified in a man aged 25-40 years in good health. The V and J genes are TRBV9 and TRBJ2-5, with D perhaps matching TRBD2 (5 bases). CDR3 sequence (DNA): TGTGCCAGCAGCGTAGCGGGAAAAGAGACCCAGTACTTC. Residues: CASSVAGKETQYF.